Following are 27 T cell receptor beta chains from one sample sequenced in a study of shared clonotypes between healthy human individuals. The data were produced by immunoSEQ multiplex PCR, yet TCRdb's version contains in-frame clones alone and is incomplete. The sample comprises approximately 2.4 million clones, about 94% of which are singletons, and roughly 0.13% rests with the top ten. The material sequenced was naive CD4+ T cells sorted from blood. Sample subset: CD45RA+ positively selected. All receptors come from a young man in good health.

J is TRBJ1-2 and V is TRBV7-9, with D maybe TRBD1 (5 bases). This CDR3 is 15 amino acids long. Germline CDR1 and CDR2: SEHNR and FQNEAQ (reference sequence). The V and J ends lost 1 base and 3 bases respectively, with 12 bases between them. Here the CDR3 reads CASSLGTPFDYGYTF. The CDR3, as DNA: TGTGCCAGCAGCTTAGGGACACCGTTTGACTATGGCTACACCTTC.

The genes are TRBV29-1 and TRBJ1-4; D uncertain. This CDR3 is built from 13 residues. Germline V CDR1 and CDR2: SQVTM, ANQGSEA. V was shortened by 1 base and J by 12 bases, with 15 bases between the two germline ends. CDR3 amino acids: CSVEGDNTGELFF. CDR3 DNA: TGCAGCGTTGAAGGAGACAATACGGGAGAACTGTTTTTT.

This rearrangement joins TRBV6-1 to TRBJ2-7, with TRBD2 identical over 8 bases. V shed 2 bases, J shed 0 bases, and the junction held 6 bases outside the gene matches. CDR1 is MNHNS, CDR2 SASEGT, per germline. This CDR3 region has 16 residues. The CDR3 is CASSELLAVSSYEQYF. As DNA, the CDR3 is TGTGCCAGCAGTGAATTACTAGCGGTGAGCTCCTACGAGCAGTACTTC.

Points on this clone: Other DNA sequences of this sample code for an identical CDR3. This chain joins TRBV10-3 and TRBJ1-2, with 10 bases lining up with TRBD1. The CDR3 is made up of 14 amino acids. Germline CDR1 and CDR2: ENHRY and SYGVKD. V shed 0 bases and J 6 bases; nucleotides not matched to a gene: 1. The CDR3 sequence is CAISESGTGDGYTF. CDR3 in DNA: TGTGCCATCAGTGAGTCTGGGACAGGGGATGGCTACACCTTC.

The chain recombines TRBV6-1 with TRBJ1-4; 7 nucleotides agree with TRBD1. The CDR3 has 15 residues. After removal of 5 bases from V and 3 bases from J, the junction contained 6 bases not matched to a gene. From germline, CDR1 is MNHNS and CDR2 SASEGT. CDR3 sequence (DNA): TGTGCCAGCAGTCGCACGACAGGGTCTAATGAAAAACTGTTTTTT. Amino acids: CASSRTTGSNEKLFF.

The chain joins TRBV6-6 to TRBJ2-7; 7 nucleotides match TRBD2. V lost 3 bases to trimming and J lost 5 bases; unmatched junction nucleotides: 10. Germline V gives CDR1 MNHNY, CDR2 SVGAGI (reference sequence). The length of the CDR3 is 15 residues. CDR3 bases: TGTGCCAGCAGTTATTACGGGAGGCCCGCGGACGAGCAGTACTTC. Translation gives CASSYYGRPADEQYF.

The V gene is TRBV5-1, the J gene TRBJ2-5, with no clear D. This CDR3 region has 14 residues. In germline, CDR1 is SGHRS, CDR2 YFSETQ. V was trimmed by 0 bases and J by 0 bases, leaving 6 bases between them. Here the CDR3 DNA reads TGCGCCAGCAGCTTGGACTCATACCAAGAGACCCAGTACTTC. Residues: CASSLDSYQETQYF.

The chain uses TRBV30 and TRBJ2-7; D may be TRBD2 (5 bases). The CDR3 extends over 15 amino acids. Germline V gene lookup returns CDR1 GTSNPN and CDR2 SVGIG (reference sequence). Trimming removed 2 bases from V and 4 bases from J, with 18 bases in between. CDR3 in DNA: TGTGCCTGGAGTCCACCCCCTACTAGTCGGTACGAGCAGTACTTC. This sequence encodes CAWSPPPTSRYEQYF.

This rearrangement joins TRBV10-2 to TRBJ2-2; TRBD1 might be the D (5 bases). The CDR3 runs 14 residues. V lost 8 bases and J 4 bases, leaving 14 bases between the germline ends. The germline gives CDR1 WSHSY, CDR2 SAAADI. The CDR3 sequence: CASLAQGLTGELFF. The CDR3 region has the DNA TGCGCCAGCTTAGCCCAGGGTCTCACCGGGGAGCTGTTTTTT.

The chain recombines TRBV6-6 with TRBJ1-6; weak D call: TRBD1 (6 bases). Germline V gene data show CDR1 as MNHNY and CDR2 as SVGAGI (reference sequence). Trimming removed 4 bases at V and 4 bases at J, with 14 bases between. The CDR3 is made up of 16 amino acids. CDR3 DNA sequence: TGTGCCAGCAGTTTCAAGCAGGGGACTTATAATTCACCCCTCCACTTT. Protein sequence: CASSFKQGTYNSPLHF.

This clone was observed once. The rearrangement uses TRBV6-1 and TRBJ1-5; 12 bases map to TRBD1. This CDR3 is 17 amino acids long. The germline CDR1 and CDR2 sequences are MNHNS and SASEGT. Trimming removed 4 bases from V and 2 bases from J; junction bases left unmatched: 6. CDR3 amino acids: CASSVGQGAPGNQPQHF. The DNA for the CDR3 is TGTGCCAGCAGTGTGGGACAGGGGGCGCCGGGCAATCAGCCCCAGCATTTT.

This rearrangement joins TRBV28 to TRBJ1-2; a possible D gene is TRBD1 (5 bases). Germline CDR1 and CDR2: MDHEN and SYDVKM. This CDR3 region has 15 residues. The V and J ends lost 5 bases and 5 bases respectively, with 18 bases between them. CDR3 loop: CASSPQSRRGYGYTF. The CDR3 DNA reads TGTGCCAGCAGTCCCCAGAGCAGGCGGGGGTATGGCTACACCTTC.

The chain joins TRBV25-1 to TRBJ2-3; D is undetermined. The CDR3 loop spans 15 amino acids. With 1 base removed from V and 1 base from J, the gap between germline ends came to 9 bases. CDR1 and CDR2 (germline): MGHDK, SYGVNS. The CDR3 sequence: CASSESGSRTDTQYF. The CDR3 DNA reads as TGTGCCAGCAGTGAATCGGGCTCTCGCACAGATACGCAGTATTTT.

This clone appeared a single time. The identical CDR3 is also encoded by other nucleotide sequences in the sample. The genes are TRBV5-1 and TRBJ2-3, with 7 bases matching TRBD2. Germline values: CDR1 SGHRS, CDR2 YFSETQ. The length of the CDR3 is 14 residues. V lost 0 bases to trimming and J lost 4 bases; unmatched junction nucleotides: 2. The CDR3 sequence: CASSLGGSADTQYF. DNA of the CDR3: TGCGCCAGCAGCTTGGGCGGGAGTGCAGATACGCAGTATTTT.

The chain carries TRBV11-2 and TRBJ2-7; the D gene is possibly TRBD1 (5 bases). The CDR3 extends over 19 amino acids. Trimming removed 5 bases at V and 3 bases at J, with 29 bases between. CDR1 is SGHAT, CDR2 FQNNGV, per germline. In nucleotides, the CDR3 is TGTGCCAGCAGCATCCAGGGCACAGCTCGACGGGCCAGCTACTACGAGCAGTACTTC. Translating gives CASSIQGTARRASYYEQYF.

The rearrangement joins TRBV19 to TRBJ1-2; a possible D gene is TRBD1 (6 bases). CDR3 length: 13 amino acids. The germline V gene encodes CDR1 LNHDA and CDR2 SQIVND (reference sequence). Trimming cost V 7 bases and J 2 bases, with 11 bases left between them. The CDR3 loop is CASTKGVNYGYTF. The CDR3 DNA reads TGTGCCAGTACTAAGGGGGTAAACTATGGCTACACCTTC.

Only one count was recorded for this clone. The chain carries TRBV11-2 and TRBJ2-3; 13 bases line up with TRBD2. The V segment lost 1 base and the J segment 0 bases; nucleotides outside the gene matches: 1. Germline V lookup: CDR1 SGHAT, CDR2 FQNNGV. The CDR3 sequence is 17 residues long. CDR3 nucleotides: TGTGCCAGCAGCTTAGCGGGACTAGCGGGGAGCACAGATACGCAGTATTTT. Translation: CASSLAGLAGSTDTQYF.

V and J are TRBV9 and TRBJ2-2; 8 nucleotides line up with TRBD1. Per germline, CDR1 SGDLS and CDR2 YYNGEE. This CDR3 is built from 16 residues. Trimming cost V 3 bases and J 2 bases; bases outside gene matches: 6. The DNA of the CDR3 is TGTGCCAGCAGCGCCCGGGACAGGAGTAACACCGGGGAGCTGTTTTTT. Protein: CASSARDRSNTGELFF. Using reference TRBV9 and TRBJ2-2 for the parts outside the CDR3, the full variable domain is DSGVTQTPKHLITATGQRVTLRCSPRSGDLSVYWYQQSLDQGLQFLIQYYNGEERAKGNILERFSAQQFPDLHSELNLSSLELGDSALYFCASSARDRSNTGELFFGEGSRLTVL.

The gene calls are TRBV5-1 and TRBJ2-5, with D unclear. The CDR3 runs to 13 residues. CDR1 is SGHRS and CDR2 is YFSETQ in the germline V gene. V gave up 4 bases and J gave up 3 bases, with 10 bases separating them. CDR3 sequence reads: CASSTRVEETQYF. CDR3 DNA sequence: TGCGCCAGCAGCACACGGGTCGAAGAGACCCAGTACTTC. Looking up the rest from reference TRBV5-1 and TRBJ2-5 gives the full variable domain: KAGVTQTPRYLIKTRGQQVTLSCSPISGHRSVSWYQQTPGQGLQFLFEYFSETQRNKGNFPGRFSGRQFSNSRSEMNVSTLELGDSALYLCASSTRVEETQYFGPGTRLLVL.

The rearrangement uses TRBV5-6 and TRBJ2-3; no clear D gene. Germline CDR1 reads SGHDT; CDR2 reads YYEEEE. The CDR3 consists of 16 residues. Trimming shortened V by 2 bases and J by 0 bases, and 13 bases separated the two germline ends. CDR3 in amino acids: CASSLYETTSTDTQYF. The DNA of the CDR3 is TGTGCCAGCAGCTTATACGAGACAACTAGCACAGATACGCAGTATTTT.

The chain employs TRBV6-6 and TRBJ1-6; 8 bases are a match to TRBD1. The CDR3 contains 14 residues. Per germline, CDR1 MNHNY and CDR2 SVGAGI (reference sequence). The V gene end was trimmed by 4 bases and the J gene end by 9 bases; junction bases not matched to a gene: 5. The CDR3 DNA follows: TGTGCCAGCAGTTTGACAGGGGAAGGTTCACCCCTCCACTTT. Translating gives CASSLTGEGSPLHF.

The chain is built from TRBV18 and TRBJ1-2; D ambiguous. This CDR3 has 13 amino acids. V gave up 2 bases and J gave up 5 bases, with 9 bases separating them. Germline V gene data show CDR1 as KGHSH and CDR2 as LQKENI. Here the CDR3 DNA reads TGTGCCAGCTCACCAACGGCAGAATATGGCTACACCTTC. Its translation: CASSPTAEYGYTF.

The chain carries TRBV18 and TRBJ1-6, with D uncertain. Germline V lookup: CDR1 KGHSH, CDR2 LQKENI. The CDR3 covers 14 residues. V was pared by 0 bases and J by 5 bases, with 5 bases between. DNA of the CDR3: TGTGCCAGCTCACCACCGACAAATAATTCACCCCTCCACTTT. Its translation is CASSPPTNNSPLHF.

The chain recombines TRBV18 with TRBJ2-5, with D possibly called TRBD1 or TRBD2 (5 bases each). Trimming took off 0 bases at V and 3 bases at J, with 11 bases between the two ends. The CDR3 spans 15 residues. Germline values: CDR1 KGHSH, CDR2 LQKENI. This CDR3 reads CASSPPEGLKETQYF. CDR3 DNA sequence: TGTGCCAGCTCACCACCAGAGGGGCTGAAAGAGACCCAGTACTTC.

The genes are TRBV2 and TRBJ2-1, with 8 bases that match TRBD2. Germline V gives CDR1 SNHLY, CDR2 FYNNEI. The CDR3 totals 16 residues. V lost 7 bases and J lost 0; bases outside the gene matches: 8. The CDR3 region is CASTQDAGGSYNEQFF. As DNA, the CDR3 is TGTGCCAGCACCCAGGACGCGGGGGGCTCCTACAATGAGCAGTTCTTC.

V and J are TRBV18 and TRBJ1-2; TRBD1 is a possible D gene (5 bases). CDR1 KGHSH and CDR2 LQKENI come from the germline V gene. V was pared by 3 bases and J by 8 bases, with 19 bases between. The CDR3 consists of 15 residues. The CDR3 reads CASSPASGGTHGYTF. In nucleotides, the CDR3 is TGTGCCAGCTCACCGGCTTCCGGGGGAACTCACGGCTACACCTTC.

This chain uses TRBV2 with TRBJ2-3, with TRBD2 identical over 9 bases. The length of the CDR3 is 14 residues. Germline lookup yields CDR1 SNHLY and CDR2 FYNNEI. J lost 6 bases, V lost 3 bases, and 4 bases had no gene match. This chain's CDR3 is CASSDKRGDDTQYF. DNA of the CDR3: TGTGCCAGCAGTGACAAGCGGGGGGATGATACGCAGTATTTT.